Shown below are 9 T cell receptor beta chains from a single sample sequenced in a study of T cells in Graves' hyperthyroidism and ophthalmopathy. TCR beta CDR3 sequences were amplified from RNA transcripts. RT-PCR in the first round (using the HTBI primer set) targeted the TCR CDR3. TCRdb analysed the multiplex PCR reads with MiXCR anew, one entry per CDR3 protein. Counted here are roughly 380,000 distinct CDR3 sequences, over 15% occurring once; the ten biggest clones make up around 3.6%. Sequences were obtained from blood. The receptors shown here come from a woman aged 18-29 years with Graves' hyperthyroidism.

This clonotype came up many times. CDR3 residues: CASSLAESPNQPQHF. CDR3 sequence (DNA): TGTGCCAGCAGCTTAGCGGAGAGCCCCAATCAGCCCCAGCATTTT. The V call is TRBV7-9, the J call TRBJ1-5; the D is unclear. Per germline, CDR1 SEHNR and CDR2 FQNEAQ (reference sequence). This CDR3 has 15 residues. V was cut by 0 bases and J by 3 bases, with 9 bases left in between.

Concerning this clonotype itself: Mismatch with germline at one junction end may stem from a read error. The rearrangement joins TRBV12-3 or TRBV12-4 to TRBJ2-2; tentatively, D is TRBD1 (5 bases). This CDR3 contains 13 residues. CDR3 nucleotide sequence: TGCGCCAGCAGGGTACCGAACACCGGGGAGCTGTTTTTT. This sequence encodes CASRVPNTGELFF.

With regard to this clonotype: One junction end does not reproduce the germline sequence, and a read error may be involved. The genes are TRBV6-1 and TRBJ2-5, with TRBD1 matching over 7 bases. Germline V gene data show CDR1 as MNHNS and CDR2 as SASEGT. The CDR3 consists of 13 residues. This chain's CDR3 is CASIPRGMETQYF. CDR3 coding DNA: TGTGCCAGCATCCCCAGGGGGATGGAGACGCAGTACTTC.

The sample holds a few counts of this clonotype. This chain's CDR3 is CSAEPGSGGGARTGELFF. CDR3 in DNA: TGCAGTGCGGAGCCAGGGTCGGGAGGGGGGGCGAGGACCGGGGAGCTGTTTTTT. The chain employs TRBV20-1 and TRBJ2-2; TRBD2 matches 8 bases. Trimming removed 6 bases from V and 5 bases from J; junction bases left unmatched: 20. CDR3 length: 18 residues. The germline V gene has CDR1 DFQATT and CDR2 SNEGSKA (reference sequence).

In this sample, this clonotype turned up many times. V usage is TRBV20-1 and J usage is TRBJ1-5; no clear D gene. CDR1 is DFQATT, CDR2 SNEGSKA, per germline (reference sequence). V was clipped by 2 bases and J by 9 bases, with 14 bases between them. This CDR3 contains 13 residues. Here the CDR3 DNA reads TGCAGTGCTAGACGCGTCAATTATTCGCCCCAGCATTTT. This gives the protein CSARRVNYSPQHF.

This clonotype occurred many times. This chain joins TRBV12-3 or TRBV12-4 and TRBJ2-2, with D possibly matching TRBD2 (5 bases). Trimming removed 6 bases from V and 4 bases from J, with 18 bases in between. This CDR3 has 16 amino acids. CDR3 nucleotides: TGTGCCAGCAGCCACGCCCCGGGGTACGGCACCGGGGAGCTGTTTTTT. It translates to CASSHAPGYGTGELFF.

This clonotype was observed many times. This chain uses TRBV19 with TRBJ1-2, with D unclear. The V end was cut by 2 bases, the J end by 2 bases, with 9 bases between. From germline, CDR1 is LNHDA and CDR2 SQIVND (reference sequence). The CDR3 runs to 14 residues. The CDR3 here is CASSILTANYGYTF. Here the CDR3 DNA reads TGTGCCAGTAGTATACTCACAGCGAACTATGGCTACACCTTC.

The table lists this clonotype with many counts. The chain carries TRBV28 and TRBJ2-5; D might be TRBD1 or TRBD2, each matching 6 bases. This CDR3 region has 15 residues. Trimming took off 5 bases at V and 5 bases at J, with 18 bases between the two ends. Germline V gene sequence: CDR1 MDHEN, CDR2 SYDVKM. In nucleotides, the CDR3 is TGTGCCAGCAGTACGATCAAAGGGGGGTTGGAGACCCAGTACTTC. The encoded protein is CASSTIKGGLETQYF.

There are many counts of this clonotype. The gene calls are TRBV9 and TRBJ2-5; 8 nucleotides agree with TRBD1. The CDR3 consists of 15 residues. J was trimmed by 5 bases and V by 4 bases; bases with no gene match: 10. From germline, CDR1 is SGDLS and CDR2 YYNGEE. The CDR3 is CASSSYGQGKETQYF. The CDR3 nucleotides are TGTGCCAGCAGCTCATACGGACAGGGAAAGGAGACCCAGTACTTC.